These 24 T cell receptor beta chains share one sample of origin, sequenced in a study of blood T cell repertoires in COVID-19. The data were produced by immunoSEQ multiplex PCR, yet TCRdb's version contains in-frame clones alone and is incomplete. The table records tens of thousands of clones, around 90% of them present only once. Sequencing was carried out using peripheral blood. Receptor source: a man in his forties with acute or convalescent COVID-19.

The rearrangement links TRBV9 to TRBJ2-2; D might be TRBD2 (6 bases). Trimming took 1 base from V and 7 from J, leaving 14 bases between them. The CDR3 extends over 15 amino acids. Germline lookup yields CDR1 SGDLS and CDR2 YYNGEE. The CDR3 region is CASSVQRELGGELFF. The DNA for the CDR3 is TGTGCCAGCAGCGTACAACGGGAGTTGGGCGGGGAGCTGTTTTTT. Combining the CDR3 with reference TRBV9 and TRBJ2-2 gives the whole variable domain DSGVTQTPKHLITATGQRVTLRCSPRSGDLSVYWYQQSLDQGLQFLIQYYNGEERAKGNILERFSAQQFPDLHSELNLSSLELGDSALYFCASSVQRELGGELFFGEGSRLTVL.

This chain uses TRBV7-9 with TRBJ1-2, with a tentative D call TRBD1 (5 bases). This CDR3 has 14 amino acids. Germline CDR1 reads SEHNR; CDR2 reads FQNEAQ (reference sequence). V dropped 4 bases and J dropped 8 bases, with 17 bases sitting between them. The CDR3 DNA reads TGTGCCAGCAGCTCCCGCCCGGCCCAGGGAGGCTACACCTTC. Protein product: CASSSRPAQGGYTF.

The DNA of the CDR3 is TGTGCCAGCTCACCAGACAGGGAAAAGCAGTTCTTC. Its protein product is CASSPDREKQFF. This chain uses TRBV18 with TRBJ2-1; 7 bases map to TRBD1. CDR1 and CDR2 from the germline V gene are KGHSH and LQKENI. After removal of 2 bases from V and 11 bases from J, the junction contained 3 bases not matched to a gene. The CDR3 extends over 12 amino acids.

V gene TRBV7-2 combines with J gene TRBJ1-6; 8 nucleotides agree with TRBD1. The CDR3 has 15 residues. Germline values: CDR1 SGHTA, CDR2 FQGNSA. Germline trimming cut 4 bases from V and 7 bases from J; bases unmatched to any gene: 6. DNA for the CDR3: TGTGCCAGCAGCTCGACAGGGGCGCCAAATTCACCCCTCCACTTT. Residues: CASSSTGAPNSPLHF.

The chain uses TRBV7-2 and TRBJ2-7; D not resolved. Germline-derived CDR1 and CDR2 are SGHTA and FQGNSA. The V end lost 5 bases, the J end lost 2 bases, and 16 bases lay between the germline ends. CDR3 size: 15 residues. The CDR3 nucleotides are TGTGCCAGCAGCCCAGACTGGCGGAAAACCTACGAGCAGTACTTC. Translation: CASSPDWRKTYEQYF.

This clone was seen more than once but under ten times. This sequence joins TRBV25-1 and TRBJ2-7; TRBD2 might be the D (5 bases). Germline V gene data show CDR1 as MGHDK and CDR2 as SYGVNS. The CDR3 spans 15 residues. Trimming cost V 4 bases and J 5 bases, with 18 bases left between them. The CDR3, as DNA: TGTGCCAGCAGTGCCCCCCGAGACAAGACTAACGAGCAGTACTTC. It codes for CASSAPRDKTNEQYF.

The CDR3 reads CASSQRGLAGPGELFF. CDR3 DNA: TGTGCCAGCAGCCAAAGGGGACTAGCGGGTCCCGGGGAGCTGTTTTTT. The chain employs TRBV3-1 (or the pseudogene TRBV3-2) and TRBJ2-2, with 12 nucleotides matching TRBD2. The CDR3 has 16 amino acids. Germline trimming cut 2 bases from V and 6 bases from J; bases unmatched to any gene: 4. Per the germline V gene, CDR1 is LGHDT and CDR2 is YNNKEL (reference sequence).

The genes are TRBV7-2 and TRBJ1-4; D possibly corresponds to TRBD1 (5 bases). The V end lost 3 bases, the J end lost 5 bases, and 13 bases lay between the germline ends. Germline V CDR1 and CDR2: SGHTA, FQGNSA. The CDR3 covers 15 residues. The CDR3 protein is CASSFDRHENEKLFF. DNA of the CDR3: TGTGCCAGCAGCTTCGACAGACACGAAAATGAAAAACTGTTTTTT.

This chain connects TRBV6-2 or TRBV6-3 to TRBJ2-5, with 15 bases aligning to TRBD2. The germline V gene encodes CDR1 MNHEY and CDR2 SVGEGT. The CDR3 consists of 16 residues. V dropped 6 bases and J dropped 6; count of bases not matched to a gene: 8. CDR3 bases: TGTGCCAGCAGCCCGGGACTAGCGGGAGGATTGAAGACCCAGTACTTC. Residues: CASSPGLAGGLKTQYF.

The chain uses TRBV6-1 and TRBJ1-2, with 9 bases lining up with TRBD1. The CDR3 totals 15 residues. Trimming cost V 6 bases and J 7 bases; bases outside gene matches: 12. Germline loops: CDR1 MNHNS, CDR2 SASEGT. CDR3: CASSLGPDRGSGYTF. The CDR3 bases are TGTGCCAGCAGCCTAGGGCCGGACAGGGGCAGTGGCTACACCTTC.

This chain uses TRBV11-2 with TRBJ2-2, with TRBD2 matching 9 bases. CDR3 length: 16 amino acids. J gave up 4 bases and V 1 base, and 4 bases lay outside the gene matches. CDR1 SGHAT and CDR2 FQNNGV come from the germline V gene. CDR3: CASSLGAGGPTGELFF. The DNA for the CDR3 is TGTGCCAGCAGCTTAGGGGCGGGAGGGCCCACCGGGGAGCTGTTTTTT.

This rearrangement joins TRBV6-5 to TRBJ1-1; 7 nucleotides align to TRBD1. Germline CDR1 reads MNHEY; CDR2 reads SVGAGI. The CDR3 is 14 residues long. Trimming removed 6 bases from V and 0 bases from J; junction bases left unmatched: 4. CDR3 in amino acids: CASRPGQMNTEAFF. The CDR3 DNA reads TGTGCCAGCAGGCCGGGACAGATGAACACTGAAGCTTTCTTT.

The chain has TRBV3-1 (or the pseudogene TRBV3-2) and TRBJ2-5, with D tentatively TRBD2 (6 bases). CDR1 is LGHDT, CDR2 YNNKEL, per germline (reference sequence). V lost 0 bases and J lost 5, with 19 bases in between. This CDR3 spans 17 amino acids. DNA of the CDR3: TGTGCCAGCAGCCAAGAAATGTCCGGCGGGAAAAGGGAGACCCAGTACTTC. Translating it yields CASSQEMSGGKRETQYF.

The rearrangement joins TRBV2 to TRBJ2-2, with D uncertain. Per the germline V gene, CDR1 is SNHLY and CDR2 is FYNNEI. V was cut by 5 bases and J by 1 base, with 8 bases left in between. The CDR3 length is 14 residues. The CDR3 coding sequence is TGTGCCAGCAGTACCTCAGGGAACACCGGGGAGCTGTTTTTT. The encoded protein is CASSTSGNTGELFF.

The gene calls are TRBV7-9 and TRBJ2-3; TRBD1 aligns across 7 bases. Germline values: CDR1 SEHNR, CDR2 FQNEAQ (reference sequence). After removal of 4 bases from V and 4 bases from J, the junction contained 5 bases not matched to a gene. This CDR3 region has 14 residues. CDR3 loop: CASSSDRVPDTQYF. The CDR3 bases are TGTGCCAGCAGCTCTGACAGGGTCCCAGATACGCAGTATTTT.

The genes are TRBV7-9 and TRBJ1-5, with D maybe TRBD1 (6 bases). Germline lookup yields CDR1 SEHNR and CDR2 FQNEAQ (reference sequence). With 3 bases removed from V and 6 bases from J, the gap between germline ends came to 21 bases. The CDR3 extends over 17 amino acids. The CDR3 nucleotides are TGTGCCAGCAGCTTTTATGCCCTGGGGGCGCGGGCTCAGCCCCAGCATTTT. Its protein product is CASSFYALGARAQPQHF.

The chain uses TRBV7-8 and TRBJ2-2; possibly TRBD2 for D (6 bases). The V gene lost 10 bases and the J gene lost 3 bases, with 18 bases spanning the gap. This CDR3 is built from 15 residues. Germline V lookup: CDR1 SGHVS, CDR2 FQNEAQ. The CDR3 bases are TGTGCCATAGCGGTTCCTAGCAGGGACACCGGGGAGCTGTTTTTT. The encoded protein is CAIAVPSRDTGELFF.

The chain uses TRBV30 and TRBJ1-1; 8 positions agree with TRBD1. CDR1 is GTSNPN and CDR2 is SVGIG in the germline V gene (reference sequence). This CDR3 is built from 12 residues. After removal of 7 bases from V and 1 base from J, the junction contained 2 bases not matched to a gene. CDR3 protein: CASGGTNTEAFF. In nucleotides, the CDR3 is TGTGCCTCAGGGGGCACGAACACTGAAGCTTTCTTT.

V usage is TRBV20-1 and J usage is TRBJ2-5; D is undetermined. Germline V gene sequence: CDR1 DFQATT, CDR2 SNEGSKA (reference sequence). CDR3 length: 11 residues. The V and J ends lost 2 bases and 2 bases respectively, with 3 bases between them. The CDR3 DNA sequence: TGCAGTGCTAGACCACAAGAGACCCAGTACTTC. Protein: CSARPQETQYF.

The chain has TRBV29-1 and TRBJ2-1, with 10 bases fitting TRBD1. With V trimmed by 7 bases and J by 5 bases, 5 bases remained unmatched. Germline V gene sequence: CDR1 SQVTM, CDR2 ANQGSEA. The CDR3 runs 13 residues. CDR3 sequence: CSARTGGNNEQFF. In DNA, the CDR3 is TGCAGCGCTCGGACAGGGGGTAACAATGAGCAGTTCTTC.

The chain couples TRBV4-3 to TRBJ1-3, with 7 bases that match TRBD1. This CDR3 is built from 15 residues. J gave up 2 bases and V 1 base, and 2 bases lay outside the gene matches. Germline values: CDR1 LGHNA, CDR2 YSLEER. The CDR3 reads CASSQVQGPGNTIYF. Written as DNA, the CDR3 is TGCGCCAGCAGCCAAGTACAGGGGCCTGGAAACACCATATATTTT.

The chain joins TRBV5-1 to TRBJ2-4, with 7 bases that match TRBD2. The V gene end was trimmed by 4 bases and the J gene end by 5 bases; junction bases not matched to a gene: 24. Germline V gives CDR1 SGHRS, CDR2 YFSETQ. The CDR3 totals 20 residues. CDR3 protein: CASSPLTAGVSRSSQNIQYF. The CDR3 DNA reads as TGCGCCAGCAGCCCATTGACTGCGGGGGTGAGCCGGTCTAGCCAAAACATTCAGTACTTC.

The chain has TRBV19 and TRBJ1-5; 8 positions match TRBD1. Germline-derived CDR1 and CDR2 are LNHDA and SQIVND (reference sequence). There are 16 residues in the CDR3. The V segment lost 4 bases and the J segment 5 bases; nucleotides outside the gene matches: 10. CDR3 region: CASSTVDRGADQPQHF. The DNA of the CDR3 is TGTGCCAGTAGTACCGTAGACAGGGGAGCGGATCAGCCCCAGCATTTT.

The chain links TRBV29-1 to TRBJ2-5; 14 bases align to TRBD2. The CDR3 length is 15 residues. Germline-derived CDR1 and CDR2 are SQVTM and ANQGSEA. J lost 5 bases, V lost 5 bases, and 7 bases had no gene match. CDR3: CSVRTSGGFRETQYF. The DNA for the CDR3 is TGCAGCGTTCGGACTAGCGGGGGGTTCCGGGAGACCCAGTACTTC.